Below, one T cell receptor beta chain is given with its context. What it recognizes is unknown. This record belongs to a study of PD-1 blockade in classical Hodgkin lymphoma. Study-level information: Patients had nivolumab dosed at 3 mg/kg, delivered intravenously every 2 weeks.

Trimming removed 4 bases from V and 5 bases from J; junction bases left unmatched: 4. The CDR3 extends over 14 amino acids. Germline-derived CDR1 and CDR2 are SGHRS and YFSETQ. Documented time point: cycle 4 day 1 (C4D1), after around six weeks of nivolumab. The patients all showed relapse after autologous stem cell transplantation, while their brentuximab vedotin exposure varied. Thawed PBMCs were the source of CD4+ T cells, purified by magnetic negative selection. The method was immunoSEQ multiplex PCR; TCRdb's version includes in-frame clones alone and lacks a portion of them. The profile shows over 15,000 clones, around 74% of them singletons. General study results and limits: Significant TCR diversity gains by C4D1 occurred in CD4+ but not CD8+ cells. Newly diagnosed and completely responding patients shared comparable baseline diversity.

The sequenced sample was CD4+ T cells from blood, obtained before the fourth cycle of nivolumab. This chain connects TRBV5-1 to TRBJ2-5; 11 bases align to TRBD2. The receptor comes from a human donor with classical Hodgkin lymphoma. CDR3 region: CASSLSGGAETQYF. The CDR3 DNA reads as TGCGCCAGCAGCCTTAGCGGGGGGGCGGAGACCCAGTACTTC.